The 32 T cell receptor beta chains in this list originate from one sample, sequenced in a study of CD8 T cells in ankylosing spondylitis. TCRdb reprocessed the 5' RACE reads via MiXCR and lists one record per CDR3 protein. Here the sample spans about 360,000 distinct CDR3 sequences, 20% being singletons. What was sequenced was blood, either unsorted or a sorted T cell fraction (not recorded which). The receptors stem from a male donor with ankylosing spondylitis or in good health (not recorded which).

The rearrangement uses TRBV20-1 and TRBJ2-2; D uncertain. This CDR3 contains 12 residues. V was shortened by 1 base and J by 4 bases, with 4 bases between the two germline ends. The germline V gene encodes CDR1 DFQATT and CDR2 SNEGSKA (reference sequence). The CDR3 spells CSARVFTGELFF. The CDR3 nucleotides are TGCAGTGCTAGAGTATTCACCGGGGAGCTGTTTTTT.

The rearrangement uses TRBV3-1 and TRBJ2-1; D is unclear. Per the germline V gene, CDR1 is LGHDT and CDR2 is YNNKEL (reference sequence). This CDR3 is 13 amino acids long. V lost 3 bases and J lost 4, with 7 bases in between. For the CDR3, the DNA is TGTGCCAGCAGCCAGAACAGATACAATGAGCAGTTCTTC. Residues: CASSQNRYNEQFF.

The chain links TRBV15 to TRBJ2-3; a weak D match, TRBD1 (6 bases). CDR3 size: 15 residues. Between the trimmed V and J ends, which lost 2 bases and 3 bases, there was a span of 12 bases. Germline values: CDR1 LNHNV, CDR2 YYDKDF (reference sequence). The CDR3 loop reads CATSRYRVSTDTQYF. CDR3 in DNA: TGTGCCACCAGCAGATACAGGGTGTCGACAGATACGCAGTATTTT.

This clonotype came up a few times. The gene calls are TRBV4-1 and TRBJ2-7; D call uncertain. This CDR3 comprises 14 residues. V was cut by 0 bases and J by 5 bases, with 11 bases left in between. Germline CDR1 and CDR2: MGHRA and YSYEKL. The CDR3 DNA reads as TGCGCCAGCAGCCAAGATATAAGAGTCCACGAGCAGTACTTC. Its translation is CASSQDIRVHEQYF.

The rearrangement links TRBV6-1 to TRBJ2-3; no clear D. Trimming took off 7 bases at V and 5 bases at J, with 16 bases between the two ends. This CDR3 contains 14 residues. The V gene's germline CDR1 is MNHNS and CDR2 SASEGT. CDR3 region: CASTTVPSGDTQYF. In DNA, the CDR3 is TGTGCCAGCACGACCGTACCCTCGGGAGATACGCAGTATTTT.

This clonotype has at least ten counts. The rearrangement links TRBV12-3 or TRBV12-4 to TRBJ1-1, with D hard to call. The CDR3 is made up of 13 amino acids. Trimming took 5 bases from V and 7 from J, leaving 14 bases between them. The CDR3 sequence: CASSDLAWDEAFF. CDR3 DNA sequence: TGTGCCAGCAGTGACCTGGCGTGGGATGAAGCTTTCTTT.

This clonotype occurred many times. The rearrangement links TRBV11-2 to TRBJ2-7; D gene unclear. CDR3 length equals 11 residues. V was shortened by 5 bases and J by 0 bases, with 2 bases between the two germline ends. Germline values: CDR1 SGHAT, CDR2 FQNNGV. CDR3 in amino acids: CASSTSYEQYF. The CDR3 bases are TGTGCCAGCAGCACCTCCTACGAGCAGTACTTC.

V is TRBV12-3 or TRBV12-4 and J is TRBJ2-5; D not resolved. The CDR3 runs to 14 residues. The ends were cut back, 3 bases at V and 1 base at J, with 9 bases in the middle. CDR3 sequence reads: CASSFPFGQETQYF. The CDR3 DNA is TGTGCCAGCAGTTTTCCCTTCGGCCAAGAGACCCAGTACTTC.

A few counts support this clonotype. This chain uses TRBV6-1 with TRBJ1-1, with D possibly matching TRBD1 (6 bases). CDR3 length: 14 amino acids. Germline CDR1 MNHNS, CDR2 SASEGT. With 3 bases removed from V and 0 bases from J, the gap between germline ends came to 8 bases. CDR3 region: CASSEGAMNTEAFF. CDR3 nucleotide sequence: TGTGCCAGCAGTGAGGGGGCCATGAACACTGAAGCTTTCTTT.

The rearrangement joins TRBV7-9 to TRBJ1-4, with D possibly TRBD1 on 5 matching bases. The germline V gene has CDR1 SEHNR and CDR2 FQNEAQ (reference sequence). Between the trimmed V and J ends, which lost 0 bases and 8 bases, there was a span of 10 bases. The length of the CDR3 is 14 residues. CDR3 sequence reads: CASSLAGQGEKLFF. As DNA, the CDR3 is TGTGCCAGCAGCTTAGCGGGCCAGGGAGAAAAACTGTTTTTT.

This clonotype has a handful of counts. The J gene is TRBJ2-5, the V gene TRBV6-5; the match to TRBD1 covers 10 bases. The CDR3 is 15 residues long. The germline V gene encodes CDR1 MNHEY and CDR2 SVGAGI. V lost 2 bases to trimming and J lost 2 bases; unmatched junction nucleotides: 2. The CDR3 loop reads CASSYGTGVQETQYF. CDR3 DNA: TGTGCCAGCAGTTACGGGACAGGGGTTCAAGAGACCCAGTACTTC.

The genes are TRBV5-1 and TRBJ2-7; D unresolved. V was shortened by 4 bases and J by 2 bases, with 13 bases between the two germline ends. Per the germline V gene, CDR1 is SGHRS and CDR2 is YFSETQ. This CDR3 has 14 amino acids. The CDR3 spells CASSTVLSAYEQYF. CDR3 DNA: TGCGCCAGCAGCACGGTCCTGAGCGCCTACGAGCAGTACTTC.

This clonotype was detected a few times. This chain joins TRBV11-2 and TRBJ2-1, with a possible D match to TRBD1 (6 bases). V shed 6 bases and J shed 0 bases, with 15 bases lying between them. Germline V CDR1 and CDR2: SGHAT, FQNNGV. The CDR3 loop spans 16 amino acids. CDR3 in amino acids: CASSSGHDLSYNEQFF. DNA of the CDR3: TGTGCCAGCAGTTCGGGACACGACCTCTCCTACAATGAGCAGTTCTTC.

The rearrangement uses TRBV11-2 and TRBJ2-1, with D possibly being TRBD2 (5 bases). Germline CDR1 is SGHAT and CDR2 is FQNNGV. V dropped 0 bases and J dropped 6 bases, with 18 bases sitting between them. This CDR3 spans 17 amino acids. DNA of the CDR3: TGTGCCAGCAGCTTAGACCTACTAGACGCTCTGCTCAATGAGCAGTTCTTC. This encodes CASSLDLLDALLNEQFF.

V gene TRBV6-1 combines with J gene TRBJ1-1; no definite D call. V lost 7 bases and J 7 bases, leaving 13 bases between the germline ends. The germline CDR1 and CDR2 sequences are MNHNS and SASEGT. This CDR3 is built from 12 residues. CDR3 nucleotides: TGTGCCAGCATCTCGCGGGGTCTTGAAGCTTTCTTT. Protein: CASISRGLEAFF.

This clonotype came up a few times. The V call is TRBV12-3 or TRBV12-4, the J call TRBJ2-2; maybe TRBD1 (5 bases). CDR3 length equals 14 residues. V shed 5 bases and J shed 2 bases, with 9 bases lying between them. The CDR3 reads CASSDDRNTGELFF. In nucleotides, the CDR3 is TGTGCCAGCAGTGATGACAGAAACACCGGGGAGCTGTTTTTT.

V is TRBV20-1 and J is TRBJ2-2; D is possibly TRBD2 (5 bases). Germline V gives CDR1 DFQATT, CDR2 SNEGSKA (reference sequence). The CDR3 has 13 residues. V was trimmed by 6 bases and J by 3 bases, leaving 11 bases between them. CDR3 residues: CSAPPRDTGELFF. As DNA, the CDR3 is TGCAGTGCCCCTCCGAGGGACACCGGGGAGCTGTTTTTT.

This chain uses TRBV29-1 with TRBJ2-1; no reliable D call. V was clipped by 2 bases and J by 6 bases, with 11 bases between them. This CDR3 is 13 amino acids long. Germline V CDR1 and CDR2: SQVTM, ANQGSEA. The DNA for the CDR3 is TGCAGCGTTGAACTTAATATACCCAATGAGCAGTTCTTC. As protein: CSVELNIPNEQFF.

This clonotype showed up just a few times. V usage is TRBV28 and J usage is TRBJ2-3; D is perhaps TRBD1 or TRBD2 (5 bases each). The CDR3 is 16 residues long. The germline V gene has CDR1 MDHEN and CDR2 SYDVKM. Trimming left V 4 bases short and J 1 base short, with 15 bases between. The CDR3 is CASSSGTVFRTDTQYF. CDR3 DNA: TGTGCCAGCAGTTCCGGGACGGTTTTCCGCACAGATACGCAGTATTTT.

The chain recombines TRBV5-1 with TRBJ2-2; D is possibly TRBD1 or TRBD2 (6 bases each). Per the germline V gene, CDR1 is SGHRS and CDR2 is YFSETQ. Trimming cost V 5 bases and J 6 bases, with 17 bases left between them. The CDR3 is 15 amino acids. CDR3 in amino acids: CASSPARGGSGELFF. The CDR3 DNA reads as TGCGCCAGCAGTCCGGCCAGGGGAGGATCCGGGGAGCTGTTTTTT.

This clonotype has just a few counts. This sequence joins TRBV11-2 and TRBJ2-3; unclear D gene. CDR3 size: 12 residues. V was clipped by 7 bases and J by 6 bases, with 11 bases between them. CDR1 is SGHAT, CDR2 FQNNGV, per germline. The CDR3 DNA reads TGTGCCAGCAATCAGGCTGGGGATACGCAGTATTTT. Translating gives CASNQAGDTQYF.

The rearrangement links TRBV10-2 to TRBJ2-7; the match to TRBD2 covers 8 bases. CDR1 is WSHSY and CDR2 is SAAADI in the germline V gene. V trimming: 8 bases; J trimming: 2 bases; junction bases outside the gene matches: 8. The CDR3 runs 14 residues. CDR3 bases: TGCGCCAGCTCTGGGCGGGGGGATACCTACGAGCAGTACTTC. It encodes CASSGRGDTYEQYF.

The chain's CDR3 is CASTTLSAAGGQFF. CDR3 DNA: TGTGCCAGCACTACCTTGTCAGCGGCTGGGGGGCAGTTCTTC. The chain links TRBV12-3 or TRBV12-4 to TRBJ2-1; D is tentatively TRBD1 or TRBD2 (5 bases each). The length of the CDR3 is 14 residues. V was pared by 7 bases and J by 12 bases, with 22 bases between.

The rearrangement uses TRBV5-1 and TRBJ1-2, with D hard to call. CDR1 SGHRS and CDR2 YFSETQ come from the germline V gene. Trimming took 1 base from V and 9 from J, leaving 16 bases between them. The CDR3 spans 14 residues. CDR3 sequence: CASSLIPAEYRYTF. As DNA, the CDR3 is TGCGCCAGCAGCTTGATCCCAGCCGAGTATCGCTACACCTTC.

The V gene is TRBV2, the J gene TRBJ2-7; D is ambiguous. The CDR3 extends over 16 amino acids. The V gene lost 6 bases and the J gene lost 6 bases, with 24 bases spanning the gap. Germline V lookup: CDR1 SNHLY, CDR2 FYNNEI. This CDR3 reads CASSNPPKPSFGEQYF. CDR3 nucleotides: TGTGCCAGCAGCAACCCCCCAAAACCATCCTTCGGCGAGCAGTACTTC.

This clonotype was counted between two and nine times. The chain is built from TRBV30 and TRBJ1-1; D remains ambiguous. Germline values: CDR1 GTSNPN, CDR2 SVGIG (reference sequence). This CDR3 comprises 12 residues. Trimming cost V 2 bases and J 1 base, with 5 bases left between them. CDR3 in amino acids: CAWSWGNTEAFF. CDR3 coding DNA: TGTGCCTGGAGTTGGGGGAACACTGAAGCTTTCTTT.

This clonotype came up a few times. V gene TRBV20-1 combines with J gene TRBJ2-7, with D uncertain. The CDR3 is 13 residues long. V was shortened by 0 bases and J by 3 bases, with 9 bases between the two germline ends. Germline lookup yields CDR1 DFQATT and CDR2 SNEGSKA (reference sequence). Written as DNA, the CDR3 is TGCAGTGCTAGAGATTTGCCTTTCTACGAGCAGTACTTC. Residues: CSARDLPFYEQYF.

The chain carries TRBV3-1 and TRBJ2-1, with TRBD2 matching over 13 bases. This CDR3 has 19 amino acids. V gave up 3 bases and J gave up 3 bases; unmatched junction bases: 11. Germline values: CDR1 LGHDT, CDR2 YNNKEL (reference sequence). DNA of the CDR3: TGTGCCAGCAGCCACGAACTCGGAGGGACTAGCGGGAACTACAATGAGCAGTTCTTC. It encodes CASSHELGGTSGNYNEQFF.

In its sample, this clonotype was seen a few times. This sequence joins TRBV20-1 and TRBJ2-7; the match to TRBD2 covers 8 bases. This CDR3 is 13 amino acids long. Germline lookup yields CDR1 DFQATT and CDR2 SNEGSKA (reference sequence). The CDR3 DNA reads as TGCAGCGGGGGGGGTATGCGGGATTACGAGCAGTACTTC. Translated, it gives CSGGGMRDYEQYF.

This clonotype was picked up a small number of times. This chain connects TRBV19 to TRBJ1-1; 7 bases map to TRBD1. With V trimmed by 4 bases and J by 2 bases, 13 bases remained unmatched. The CDR3 totals 17 residues. Germline V CDR1 and CDR2: LNHDA, SQIVND (reference sequence). The CDR3, as DNA: TGTGCCAGTAGTAGAGGGGTTTACGGGACAGAAAACACTGAAGCTTTCTTT. It translates to CASSRGVYGTENTEAFF.

This clonotype has more than one count but fewer than ten. V is TRBV3-1 and J is TRBJ2-5; 16 positions match TRBD2. V lost 2 bases and J lost 1; bases outside the gene matches: 10. The length of the CDR3 is 20 residues. Germline CDR1 and CDR2: LGHDT and YNNKEL (reference sequence). This chain's CDR3 is CASSQISGTSGGVGQETQYF. The CDR3, as DNA: TGTGCCAGCAGCCAAATTTCCGGGACTAGCGGGGGGGTTGGCCAAGAGACCCAGTACTTC.

CDR3 sequence reads: CASAGGRDEQYF. CDR3 sequence (DNA): TGTGCCAGCGCGGGGGGGCGTGACGAGCAGTACTTC. V gene TRBV12-3 or TRBV12-4 combines with J gene TRBJ2-7; TRBD2 matches at 9 bases. The CDR3 sequence is 12 residues long. V lost 8 bases and J lost 5; bases outside the gene matches: 4.